This T cell receptor beta chain originates from a study of vaccination and CD4 T cells after COVID-19. Cultured CD4+ T cell DNA was sequenced using the Oncomine TCR Beta short-read assay. TCRdb passed the PCR reads through MiXCR, listing each CDR3 protein once. This sample has approximately 21,000 distinct CDR3 sequences; around two fifths occur once, and the top ten carry 4.9%. The germline V and J ends were trimmed by 4 bases and 5 bases, with 8 bases remaining between them. This CDR3 is built from 11 residues. Germline assignment: CDR1 DFQATT and CDR2 SNEGSKA (reference sequence). Sample time point: late sampling 161 to 241 days after vaccination in a few convalescent patients. Indicated treatment: roughly 10-day PBMC culture with coronavirus spike peptide pools or control peptides (ViraFEST assay). Note on this clonotype: Its antigen remains unknown.

The clonotype was recovered from a human donor who had recovered from COVID-19. The sample in question was CD4+ T cells from blood, cultured in vitro, obtained about 7 months after SARS-CoV-2 vaccination. The chain links TRBV20-1 to TRBJ2-5; D is unclear. This chain's CDR3 is CSATISETQYF. CDR3 nucleotides: TGCAGTGCTACTATTTCGGAGACCCAGTACTTC.